The 30 T cell receptor beta chains given below trace back to one sample, sequenced in a study of CD8 T cells in ankylosing spondylitis. Antigens for these TCRs are unknown. TCRdb itself ran the 5' RACE reads through MiXCR, one entry per CDR3 protein. The data show approximately 550,000 distinct CDR3 sequences, 9.5% to 15% seen once. Study results and caveats: There was a TCR beta motif, made of several highly homologous variants, that appeared characteristic of ankylosing spondylitis blood.

The sample comprised blood, either unsorted or a sorted T cell fraction (not recorded which). The receptors were sampled from a male donor with ankylosing spondylitis.

This clonotype has a handful of counts. The chain employs TRBV14 and TRBJ1-2; D not resolved. Deletions cut 0 bases from V and 8 bases from J, with 7 bases between. The CDR3 has 12 residues. Germline CDR1 and CDR2: SGHDN and FVKESK. The CDR3 loop is CASSQEEGGYTF. CDR3 DNA: TGTGCCAGCAGCCAAGAGGAGGGCGGCTACACCTTC.

V usage is TRBV27 and J usage is TRBJ1-1, with unresolved D. Germline CDR1 and CDR2: MNHEY and SMNVEV (reference sequence). Trimming shortened V by 5 bases and J by 0 bases, and 19 bases separated the two germline ends. The CDR3 contains 17 residues. The CDR3 DNA sequence: TGTGCCAGCAGTCATCGGTCCAGAGATTGGGTGAACACTGAAGCTTTCTTT. It encodes CASSHRSRDWVNTEAFF.

This clonotype appeared a single time. The chain has TRBV5-6 and TRBJ2-5; D tentatively reads TRBD1 or TRBD2 (5 bases each). Germline V lookup: CDR1 SGHDT, CDR2 YYEEEE. This CDR3 contains 15 residues. Trimming pared 0 bases from V and 2 bases from J, leaving 11 bases between. The CDR3 DNA follows: TGTGCCAGCAGCTTGGAGGGGAGAGGACAAGAGACCCAGTACTTC. It codes for CASSLEGRGQETQYF.

This clonotype was observed a handful of times. The V call is TRBV11-2, the J call TRBJ2-5, with D possibly TRBD1 on 5 matching bases. Germline CDR1 SGHAT, CDR2 FQNNGV. This CDR3 comprises 13 residues. V lost 4 bases, J lost 3 bases, and 9 bases lay in between. This CDR3 is CASSSQGEETQYF. The CDR3 DNA sequence: TGTGCCAGCAGCTCCCAGGGCGAAGAGACCCAGTACTTC.

This chain connects TRBV7-6 to TRBJ1-5; D may be TRBD1 (5 bases). This CDR3 has 14 residues. Germline V lookup: CDR1 SGHVS, CDR2 FNYEAQ. V shed 5 bases and J shed 4 bases, with 12 bases lying between them. The CDR3 protein is CASSIAGPNQPQHF. Written as DNA, the CDR3 is TGTGCCAGCAGCATCGCAGGGCCTAATCAGCCCCAGCATTTT.

This clonotype was recorded once. The CDR3 loop reads CASSLGGLAGSQETQYF. Written as DNA, the CDR3 is TGTGCCAGCAGCTTAGGTGGACTAGCGGGAAGCCAAGAGACCCAGTACTTC. The V gene is TRBV11-2, the J gene TRBJ2-5, with 12 bases identical to TRBD2. Trimming cost V 1 base and J 1 base; bases outside gene matches: 4. Germline CDR1 is SGHAT and CDR2 is FQNNGV. The CDR3 loop spans 17 amino acids.

The chain links TRBV20-1 to TRBJ2-1; D may be TRBD1 or TRBD2 (5 bases each). V dropped 1 base and J dropped 6 bases, with 10 bases sitting between them. The CDR3 has 13 amino acids. The germline V gene encodes CDR1 DFQATT and CDR2 SNEGSKA (reference sequence). CDR3 protein: CSARVPGSNEQFF. The CDR3 nucleotides are TGCAGTGCTAGAGTCCCAGGGAGCAATGAGCAGTTCTTC.

This clonotype was detected a few times. The chain links TRBV10-3 to TRBJ2-6; no reliable D call. Between the trimmed V and J ends, which lost 7 bases and 2 bases, there was a span of 15 bases. This CDR3 is 16 amino acids long. The germline gives CDR1 ENHRY, CDR2 SYGVKD. The CDR3 protein is CAITTDGSAGANVLTF. DNA for the CDR3: TGTGCCATCACCACGGACGGAAGTGCTGGGGCCAACGTCCTGACTTTC.

J is TRBJ2-5 and V is TRBV12-3 or TRBV12-4, with D uncertain. The germline V and J ends were trimmed by 8 bases and 1 base, with 8 bases remaining between them. The CDR3 has 12 amino acids. For the CDR3, the DNA is TGTGCCAGCGGGAACTTCCAAGAGACCCAGTACTTC. This sequence encodes CASGNFQETQYF.

This clonotype appeared a few times. This sequence joins TRBV30 and TRBJ1-5, with unresolved D. The CDR3 covers 12 residues. Per germline, CDR1 GTSNPN and CDR2 SVGIG (reference sequence). Trimming removed 1 base from V and 7 bases from J, with 8 bases in between. CDR3 sequence: CAWSATTQPQHF. Written as DNA, the CDR3 is TGTGCCTGGAGTGCAACCACGCAGCCCCAGCATTTT.

This clonotype has more than one count but fewer than ten. J is TRBJ2-1 and V is TRBV7-8, with 7 bases fitting TRBD2. CDR1 is SGHVS, CDR2 FQNEAQ, per germline. The CDR3 is 15 amino acids. J lost 9 bases, V lost 8 bases, and 16 bases had no gene match. The CDR3 sequence: CASGLDGAYRGEQFF. In DNA form, the CDR3 reads TGTGCCAGCGGACTAGACGGGGCCTATCGGGGTGAGCAGTTCTTC. The variable domain in full, completed from reference TRBV7-8 and TRBJ2-1, reads GAGVSQSPRYKVAKRGQDVALRCDPISGHVSLFWYQQALGQGPEFLTYFQNEAQLDKSGLPSDRFFAERPEGSVSTLKIQRTQQEDSAVYLCASGLDGAYRGEQFFGPGTRLTVL.

Ten or more counts support this clonotype. The CDR3 here is CAISDEGRQSGANVLTF. In nucleotides, the CDR3 is TGTGCCATCAGTGATGAGGGGCGCCAATCTGGGGCCAACGTCCTGACTTTC. J is TRBJ2-6 and V is TRBV10-3; D may match TRBD1 or TRBD2 (5 bases each). CDR3 length: 17 residues. CDR1 is ENHRY and CDR2 is SYGVKD in the germline V gene. V was shortened by 3 bases and J by 1 base, with 13 bases between the two germline ends.

This chain uses TRBV12-3 or TRBV12-4 with TRBJ1-1, with D possibly matching TRBD1 (5 bases). The CDR3 extends over 17 amino acids. The germline V and J ends were trimmed by 3 bases and 1 base, with 18 bases remaining between them. The CDR3 loop is CASSFTRQLLSNTEAFF. CDR3 coding DNA: TGTGCCAGCAGTTTTACGAGACAGCTCCTTTCGAACACTGAAGCTTTCTTT.

CDR3 nucleotide sequence: TGTGCCAGCAGTGAGCAGGGCTATAGCAATCAGCCCCAGCATTTT. This gives the protein CASSEQGYSNQPQHF. The chain links TRBV2 to TRBJ1-5, with D perhaps TRBD1 (5 bases). This CDR3 contains 15 residues. V lost 3 bases to trimming and J lost 0 bases, with 9 bases between them. Looked up from germline, CDR1 is SNHLY and CDR2 is FYNNEI.

The V and J genes are TRBV4-1 and TRBJ2-7, with D possibly matching TRBD2 (6 bases). Trimming cost V 1 base and J 3 bases, with 16 bases left between them. The CDR3 sequence is 16 residues long. Per germline, CDR1 MGHRA and CDR2 YSYEKL. The CDR3 loop reads CASSQVGLANGYEQYF. Here the CDR3 DNA reads TGCGCCAGCAGCCAAGTAGGTCTAGCGAATGGCTACGAGCAGTACTTC.

The V call is TRBV10-3, the J call TRBJ2-2; the D is unclear. Germline assignment: CDR1 ENHRY and CDR2 SYGVKD. This CDR3 spans 13 amino acids. Trimming took off 0 bases at V and 7 bases at J, with 6 bases between the two ends. The CDR3 DNA reads TGTGCCATCAGTGAGTCTAGGAACGGGGAGCTGTTTTTT. It yields the protein CAISESRNGELFF.

J is TRBJ2-3 and V is TRBV28; a possible D gene is TRBD1 (6 bases). Germline values: CDR1 MDHEN, CDR2 SYDVKM. The ends were cut back, 3 bases at V and 0 bases at J, with 13 bases in the middle. The CDR3 totals 16 residues. The CDR3 DNA follows: TGTGCCAGCAGTTTTTCGGACAGTCCTAGCACAGATACGCAGTATTTT. The encoded protein is CASSFSDSPSTDTQYF.

This clonotype has just a few counts. This chain links TRBV3-1 with TRBJ2-1; no clear D gene. This CDR3 contains 17 residues. Between the trimmed V and J ends, which lost 0 bases and 0 bases, there was a span of 12 bases. The V gene's germline CDR1 is LGHDT and CDR2 YNNKEL (reference sequence). CDR3 loop: CASSQDWALSSYNEQFF. The CDR3 DNA follows: TGTGCCAGCAGCCAAGATTGGGCGTTGAGCTCCTACAATGAGCAGTTCTTC.

This clonotype turned up a few times. The chain uses TRBV7-8 and TRBJ1-1, with D maybe TRBD1 (5 bases). Germline assignment: CDR1 SGHVS and CDR2 FQNEAQ. The CDR3 totals 15 residues. V was pared by 0 bases and J by 3 bases, with 11 bases between. The CDR3: CASSLATVIYTEAFF. The CDR3 DNA reads TGTGCCAGCAGCTTAGCGACAGTCATTTACACTGAAGCTTTCTTT.

This clonotype was recorded a few times. The chain combines TRBV20-1 with TRBJ2-7, with a weak D call TRBD1 (6 bases). CDR1 is DFQATT, CDR2 SNEGSKA, per germline (reference sequence). Trimming cost V 6 bases and J 0 bases, with 9 bases left between them. There are 12 residues in the CDR3. CDR3 sequence (DNA): TGCAGTGCCCAGGGACACTCCTACGAGCAGTACGTC. This translates into CSAQGHSYEQYV.

The chain carries TRBV4-2 and TRBJ1-3; D remains unclear. The length of the CDR3 is 13 residues. Germline CDR1 reads LGHNA; CDR2 reads YNFKEQ. V was shortened by 0 bases and J by 9 bases, with 9 bases between the two germline ends. Here the CDR3 DNA reads TGTGCCAGCAGCCAAGATTTGTGGGGCACCATATATTTT. Its protein product is CASSQDLWGTIYF.

This clonotype was observed a few times. The chain recombines TRBV5-1 with TRBJ2-6; D is unresolved. The germline CDR1 and CDR2 sequences are SGHRS and YFSETQ. V dropped 3 bases and J dropped 0 bases, with 13 bases sitting between them. This CDR3 has 17 amino acids. CDR3 protein: CASSSPFDHSGANVLTF. The CDR3 DNA reads as TGCGCCAGCAGCTCCCCATTTGATCACTCTGGGGCCAACGTCCTGACTTTC. Supplemented by reference TRBV5-1 and TRBJ2-6, the full variable domain reads KAGVTQTPRYLIKTRGQQVTLSCSPISGHRSVSWYQQTPGQGLQFLFEYFSETQRNKGNFPGRFSGRQFSNSRSEMNVSTLELGDSALYLCASSSPFDHSGANVLTFGAGSRLTVL.

This clonotype was seen a few times. The CDR3 loop reads CSVPGLAHNEQFF. The CDR3 DNA reads as TGCAGTGTTCCGGGACTAGCGCACAATGAGCAGTTCTTC. The chain links TRBV20-1 to TRBJ2-1, with 10 bases lining up with TRBD2. V lost 7 bases, J lost 5 bases, and 5 bases stayed unmatched. The germline gives CDR1 DFQATT, CDR2 SNEGSKA (reference sequence). The CDR3 runs 13 residues.

This clonotype has a count of ten or more. The chain couples TRBV11-2 to TRBJ2-1; no clear D gene. The CDR3 consists of 15 residues. CDR1 and CDR2 (germline): SGHAT, FQNNGV. V lost 0 bases, J lost 6 bases, and 12 bases lay in between. The CDR3 sequence is CASSLERVGFNEQFF. In nucleotides, the CDR3 is TGTGCCAGCAGCTTAGAACGGGTCGGATTCAATGAGCAGTTCTTC.

The chain combines TRBV29-1 with TRBJ1-3; the D is unclear. Per the germline V gene, CDR1 is SQVTM and CDR2 is ANQGSEA. The CDR3 consists of 14 residues. With 0 bases removed from V and 1 base from J, the gap between germline ends came to 7 bases. The DNA for the CDR3 is TGCAGCGTTGAAGATAGAGGGTCTGGAAACACCATATATTTT. This translates into CSVEDRGSGNTIYF.

The chain has TRBV12-3 or TRBV12-4 and TRBJ1-2; 8 bases are shared with TRBD1. After removal of 6 bases from V and 1 base from J, the junction contained 7 bases not matched to a gene. The CDR3 loop spans 15 amino acids. The CDR3 bases are TGTGCCAGCAGGGATTGGACAGGGATTAACTATGGCTACACCTTC. Its protein product is CASRDWTGINYGYTF.

As for this clonotype: With a much larger clone just one base away, this may be a read error. This sequence joins TRBV2 and TRBJ1-2; the match to TRBD1 covers 7 bases. The CDR3 covers 13 residues. Germline trimming cut 6 bases from V and 2 bases from J; bases unmatched to any gene: 3. CDR1 and CDR2 from the germline V gene are SNHLY and FYNNEI. As DNA, the CDR3 is TGTGCCAGCAGACCGGGACAGAACTATGGCTACACCTTC. It translates to CASRPGQNYGYTF.

The chain is built from TRBV20-1 and TRBJ1-5, with 10 bases aligning to TRBD1. Germline V gene lookup returns CDR1 DFQATT and CDR2 SNEGSKA (reference sequence). The CDR3 runs to 15 residues. V shed 6 bases and J 5 bases; nucleotides not matched to a gene: 10. The CDR3 here is CSAPSGTGEDQPQHF. CDR3 DNA: TGCAGTGCGCCTTCCGGGACAGGGGAAGATCAGCCCCAGCATTTT.

This clonotype showed up many times. The chain couples TRBV20-1 to TRBJ2-2; D is possibly TRBD1 (6 bases). CDR1 and CDR2 from the germline V gene are DFQATT and SNEGSKA (reference sequence). The CDR3 runs 16 residues. Trimming removed 5 bases from V and 1 base from J, with 17 bases in between. The CDR3 loop reads CSAYSVQGQNTGELFF. The CDR3 bases are TGCAGTGCTTATTCCGTTCAGGGACAGAACACCGGGGAGCTGTTTTTT.

This clonotype showed up just a few times. The CDR3 coding sequence is TGCGCCAGCAGCGTAGGACAGACCACCGGGGAGCTGTTTTTT. As protein: CASSVGQTTGELFF. J is TRBJ2-2 and V is TRBV5-1, with D possibly TRBD1 on 6 matching bases. Germline assignment: CDR1 SGHRS and CDR2 YFSETQ. Trimming shortened V by 4 bases and J by 4 bases, and 11 bases separated the two germline ends. This CDR3 is built from 14 residues.